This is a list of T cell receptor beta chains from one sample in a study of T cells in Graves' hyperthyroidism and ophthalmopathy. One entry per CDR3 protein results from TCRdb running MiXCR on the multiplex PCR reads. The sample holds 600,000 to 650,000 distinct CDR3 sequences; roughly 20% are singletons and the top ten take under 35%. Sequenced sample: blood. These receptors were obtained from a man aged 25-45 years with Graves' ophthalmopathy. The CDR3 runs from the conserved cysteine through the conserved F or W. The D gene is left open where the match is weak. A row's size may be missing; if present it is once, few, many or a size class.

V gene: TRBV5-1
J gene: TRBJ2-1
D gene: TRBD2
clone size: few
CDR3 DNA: TGCGCCAGCAGCTTGGGAGTAGCGGGAGGGCCTAGAGAGCAGTTCTTC
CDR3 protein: CASSLGVAGGPREQFF

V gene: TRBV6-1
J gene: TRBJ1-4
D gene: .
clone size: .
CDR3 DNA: TGTGCCAGCAGTGACCCGGGAAAAGGAACTAATGAAAAACTGTTTTTT
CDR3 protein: CASSDPGKGTNEKLFF

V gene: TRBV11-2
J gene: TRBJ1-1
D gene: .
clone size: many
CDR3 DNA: TGTGCCAGCAGCTTCCCAATGGGCACTGAAGCTTTCTTT
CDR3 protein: CASSFPMGTEAFF

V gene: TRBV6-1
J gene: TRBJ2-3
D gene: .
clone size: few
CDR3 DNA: TGTGCCATACGACGCCTTAACACAGATACGCAGTATTTT
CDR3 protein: CAIRRLNTDTQYF

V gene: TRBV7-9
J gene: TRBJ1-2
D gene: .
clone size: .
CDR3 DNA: TGTGCCAGCAGCTTAGAAGTTGGCTACACCTTC
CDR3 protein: CASSLEVGYTF

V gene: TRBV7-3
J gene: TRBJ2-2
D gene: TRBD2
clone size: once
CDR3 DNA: TGTGCCAGCAGCTTAAAGTCTAGCGGGCCTTCGAGGACCGGGGAGCTGTTTTTT
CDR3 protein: CASSLKSSGPSRTGELFF

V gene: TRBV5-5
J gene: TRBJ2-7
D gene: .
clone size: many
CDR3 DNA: TGTGCCAGCAGCTTCCGGGTCGCCTACGAGCAGTACTTC
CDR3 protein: CASSFRVAYEQYF

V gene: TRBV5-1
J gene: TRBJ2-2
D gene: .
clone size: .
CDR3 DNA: TGCGCCAGCAGCACGGGAACGAACACCGGGGAGCTGTTTTTT
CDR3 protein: CASSTGTNTGELFF

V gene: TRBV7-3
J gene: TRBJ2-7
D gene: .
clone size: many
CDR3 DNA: TGTGCCAGCAGCCTCTCGGGGGGCCACGAGCAGTACTTC
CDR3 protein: CASSLSGGHEQYF

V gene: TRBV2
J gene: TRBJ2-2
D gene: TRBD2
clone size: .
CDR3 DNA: TGTGCCAGCAGGGCCGGGACTAGCTCGGCGGTGAACACCGGGGAGCTGTTTTTT
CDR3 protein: CASRAGTSSAVNTGELFF

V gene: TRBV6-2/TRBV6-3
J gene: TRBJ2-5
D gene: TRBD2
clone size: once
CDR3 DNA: TGTGCCAGCAGTTACGGGACTAGCGGGACTGAGACCCAGTACTTC
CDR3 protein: CASSYGTSGTETQYF

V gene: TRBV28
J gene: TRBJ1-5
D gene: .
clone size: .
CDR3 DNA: TGTGCCGCTAGAGGTGGCAATCAGCCCCAGCATTTT
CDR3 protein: CAARGGNQPQHF

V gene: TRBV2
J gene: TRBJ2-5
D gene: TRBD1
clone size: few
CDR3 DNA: TGTGCCAGCAGTGAAATGGGACAGGGGTTAACCCAGTACTTC
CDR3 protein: CASSEMGQGLTQYF

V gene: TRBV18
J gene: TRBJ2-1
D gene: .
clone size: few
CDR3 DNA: TGTGCCAGCTCACCAGGTATCACCCGGGGGTGGTTCTTC
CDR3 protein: CASSPGITRGWFF

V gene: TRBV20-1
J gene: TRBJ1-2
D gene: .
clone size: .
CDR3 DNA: TGCAGTGCTAGAGGGGGCGACGACTATGGCTACACCTTC
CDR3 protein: CSARGGDDYGYTF

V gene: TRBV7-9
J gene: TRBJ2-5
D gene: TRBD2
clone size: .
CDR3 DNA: TGTGCCAGCAGCTTAGAAACTAGCGGGATACACTTC
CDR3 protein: CASSLETSGIHF

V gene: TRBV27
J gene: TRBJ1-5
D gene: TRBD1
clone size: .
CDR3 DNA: TGTGCCAGCAGGTGGACAGGGGGTAGCAATCAGCCCCAGCATTTT
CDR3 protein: CASRWTGGSNQPQHF

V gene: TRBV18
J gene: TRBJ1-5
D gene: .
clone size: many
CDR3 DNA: TGTGCCAGCTCACCACAGGGTATCAGCAATCAGCCCCAGCATTTT
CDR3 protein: CASSPQGISNQPQHF

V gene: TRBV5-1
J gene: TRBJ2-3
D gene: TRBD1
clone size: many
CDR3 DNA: TGCGCCAGCAACCGCAGGGGGATGCCGTCAGATACGCAGTATTTT
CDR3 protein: CASNRRGMPSDTQYF

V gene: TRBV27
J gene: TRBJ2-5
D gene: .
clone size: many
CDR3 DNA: TGTGCCAGCAGTCCCCAAACCGGAGGGGAGACCCAGTACTTC
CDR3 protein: CASSPQTGGETQYF

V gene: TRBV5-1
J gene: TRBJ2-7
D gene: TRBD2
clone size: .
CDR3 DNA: TGCGCCAGCAGCCGAGCGGGGCCCTACGAGCAGTACTTC
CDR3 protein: CASSRAGPYEQYF

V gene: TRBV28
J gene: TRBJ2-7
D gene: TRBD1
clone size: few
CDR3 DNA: TGTGCCAGCAGCCCCCACGCAGGGGGCCCCTACGAGCAGTACTTC
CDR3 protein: CASSPHAGGPYEQYF

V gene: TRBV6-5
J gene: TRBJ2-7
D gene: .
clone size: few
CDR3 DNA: TGTGCCAGCAGTTACAACGGCGAGCAGTACTTC
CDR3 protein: CASSYNGEQYF

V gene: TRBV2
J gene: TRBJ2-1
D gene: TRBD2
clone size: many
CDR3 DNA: TGTGCCAGCACCGTTCTAGCGGGAGGTAACAATGAGCAGTTCTTC
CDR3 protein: CASTVLAGGNNEQFF

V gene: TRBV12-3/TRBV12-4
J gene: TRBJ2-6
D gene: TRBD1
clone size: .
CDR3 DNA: TGTGCCAGCACGGGGGACAGGGGGCGTACTGGGGCCAACGTCCTGACTTTC
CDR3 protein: CASTGDRGRTGANVLTF

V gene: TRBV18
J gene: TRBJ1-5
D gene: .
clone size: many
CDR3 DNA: TGTGCCAGCGCCTCGGGGCCCAGTTTGGTCAATCAGCCCCAGCATTTT
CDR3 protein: CASASGPSLVNQPQHF

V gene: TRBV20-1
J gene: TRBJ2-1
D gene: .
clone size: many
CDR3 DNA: TGCAGTGCTTCCGATCGTCGCACCTACAATGAGCAGTTCTTC
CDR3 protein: CSASDRRTYNEQFF

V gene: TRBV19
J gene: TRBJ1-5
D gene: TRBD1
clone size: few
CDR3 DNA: TGTGCCAGTCATACGACAGGGGATCGGATGGGATATAGCAATCAGCCCCAGCATTTT
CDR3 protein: CASHTTGDRMGYSNQPQHF

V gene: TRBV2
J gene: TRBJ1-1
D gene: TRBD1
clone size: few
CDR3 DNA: TGTGCCAGCAGGGAAACAGGGGGCGCGGTGAACACTGAAGCTTTCTTT
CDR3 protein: CASRETGGAVNTEAFF

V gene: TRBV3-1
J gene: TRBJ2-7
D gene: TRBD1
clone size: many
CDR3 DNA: TGTGCCAGCAGCCAAGGGACAGGGAGCTACGAGCAGTACTTC
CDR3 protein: CASSQGTGSYEQYF

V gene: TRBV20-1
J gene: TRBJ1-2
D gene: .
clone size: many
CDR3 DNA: TGCAGTGCTAGAGATTCGGCAGGGACCGAATATGGCTACACCTTC
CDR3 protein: CSARDSAGTEYGYTF

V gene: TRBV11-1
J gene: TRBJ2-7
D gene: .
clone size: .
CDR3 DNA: TGTGCCAGCAGCAGCCGGCAGGAGCCGTACGAGCAGTACTTC
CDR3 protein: CASSSRQEPYEQYF

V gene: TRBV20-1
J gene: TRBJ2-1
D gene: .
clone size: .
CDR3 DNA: TGCAGTGCTAGTAGGGTATATTCCTACAATGAGCAGTTCTTC
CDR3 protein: CSASRVYSYNEQFF

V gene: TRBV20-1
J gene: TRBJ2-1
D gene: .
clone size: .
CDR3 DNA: TGCAGTGCCACGTTTTTCGAAAGCTCCTACAATGAGCAGTTCTTC
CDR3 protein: CSATFFESSYNEQFF

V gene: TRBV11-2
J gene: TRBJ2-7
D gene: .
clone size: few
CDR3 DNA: TGTGCCAGCAGCCCAATGGCCCGAACCTACGAGCAGTACTTC
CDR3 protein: CASSPMARTYEQYF

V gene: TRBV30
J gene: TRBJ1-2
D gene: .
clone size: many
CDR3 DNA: TGTGCCTGGGTGAACCAGGTGGGTGGTGGCTACACCTTC
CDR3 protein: CAWVNQVGGGYTF

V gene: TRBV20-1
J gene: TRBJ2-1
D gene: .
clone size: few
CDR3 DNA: TGCAGTGCCACGTCCAGGGTAAGCTCCTACAATGAGCAGTTCTTC
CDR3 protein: CSATSRVSSYNEQFF

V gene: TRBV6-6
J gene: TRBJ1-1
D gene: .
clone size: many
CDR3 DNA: TGTGCCAGCAGTTACCCCCCCTCGTCCGGGCCAATGAACACTGAAGCTTTCTTT
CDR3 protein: CASSYPPSSGPMNTEAFF

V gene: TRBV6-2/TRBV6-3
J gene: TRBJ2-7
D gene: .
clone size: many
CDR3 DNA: TGTGCCAGCAGACCCGTCGGGGTCTCCTACGAGCAGTACTTC
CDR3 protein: CASRPVGVSYEQYF

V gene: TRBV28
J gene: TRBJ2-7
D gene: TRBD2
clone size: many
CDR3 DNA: TGTGCCACCCTTAGCGGGGGGGGCGAGCAGTACTTC
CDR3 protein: CATLSGGGEQYF

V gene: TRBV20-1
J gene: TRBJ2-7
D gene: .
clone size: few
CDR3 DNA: TGCAGTGCTAGTCGTCCGGGTCGGCTCTACGAGCAGTACTTC
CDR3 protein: CSASRPGRLYEQYF

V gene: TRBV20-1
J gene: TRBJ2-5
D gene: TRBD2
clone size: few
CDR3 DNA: TGCAGTGCCCCTACACCGGGACTAGCGGGAGGATTGGGGATGGAGACCCAGTACTTC
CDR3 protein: CSAPTPGLAGGLGMETQYF

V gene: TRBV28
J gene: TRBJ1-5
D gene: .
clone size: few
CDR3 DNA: TGTGCCAGCAGTTTTGTACAGATTAGCAATCAGCCCCAGCATTTT
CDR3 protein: CASSFVQISNQPQHF

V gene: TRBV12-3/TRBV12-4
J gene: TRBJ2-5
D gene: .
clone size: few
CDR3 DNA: TGTGCCAGCAGCCAGGACGATCAAGAGACCCAGTACTTC
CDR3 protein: CASSQDDQETQYF

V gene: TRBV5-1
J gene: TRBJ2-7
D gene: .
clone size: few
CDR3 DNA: TGCGCCAGCAGCTCGGCAGTTCTTCCACGCTACGAGCAGTACTTC
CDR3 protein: CASSSAVLPRYEQYF

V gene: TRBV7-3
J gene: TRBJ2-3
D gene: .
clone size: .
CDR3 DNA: TGTGCCAGCAGCTTAATCGGGTACACAGATACGCAGTATTTT
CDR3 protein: CASSLIGYTDTQYF

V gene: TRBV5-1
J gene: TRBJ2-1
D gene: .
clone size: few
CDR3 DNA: TGCGCCTCCCAGTCCCTGCCCGATAATGAGCAGTTCTTC
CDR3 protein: CASQSLPDNEQFF

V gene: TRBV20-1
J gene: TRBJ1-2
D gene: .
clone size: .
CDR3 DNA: TGCAGTGCCCCGGGCGGCTATGGCTACACCTTC
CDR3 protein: CSAPGGYGYTF

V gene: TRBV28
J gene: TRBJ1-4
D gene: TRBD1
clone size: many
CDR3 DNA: TGTGCCAGCAGTACTCAGACAGGGGCAACTGAAAAACTGTTTTTT
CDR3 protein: CASSTQTGATEKLFF

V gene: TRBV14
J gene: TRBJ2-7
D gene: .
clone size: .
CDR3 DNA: TGTGCCAGCAGCCTCTCCGGGGCTAGCGAGACCTACGAGCAGTACTTC
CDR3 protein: CASSLSGASETYEQYF

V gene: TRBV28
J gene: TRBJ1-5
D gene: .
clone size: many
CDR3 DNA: TGTGCCAGCAGTTTCCTGCTGGCAGACACCGTTAGGCCCCAGCATTTT
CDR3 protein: CASSFLLADTVRPQHF